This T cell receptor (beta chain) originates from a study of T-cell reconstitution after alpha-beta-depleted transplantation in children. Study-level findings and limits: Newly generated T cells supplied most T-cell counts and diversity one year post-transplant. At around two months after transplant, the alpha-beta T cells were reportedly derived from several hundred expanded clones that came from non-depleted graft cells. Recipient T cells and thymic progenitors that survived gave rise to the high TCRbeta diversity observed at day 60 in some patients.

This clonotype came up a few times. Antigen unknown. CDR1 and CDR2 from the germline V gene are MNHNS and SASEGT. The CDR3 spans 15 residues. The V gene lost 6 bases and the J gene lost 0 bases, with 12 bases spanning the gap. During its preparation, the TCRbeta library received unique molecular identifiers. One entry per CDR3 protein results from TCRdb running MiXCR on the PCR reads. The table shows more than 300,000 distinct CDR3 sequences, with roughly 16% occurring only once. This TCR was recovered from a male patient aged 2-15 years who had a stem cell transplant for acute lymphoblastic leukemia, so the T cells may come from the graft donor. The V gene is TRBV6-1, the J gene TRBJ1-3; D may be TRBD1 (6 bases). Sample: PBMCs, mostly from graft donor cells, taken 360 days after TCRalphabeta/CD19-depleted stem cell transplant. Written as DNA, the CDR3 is TGTGCCAGCAGCCGAGGACAGTTCTCTGGAAACACCATATATTTT. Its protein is CASSRGQFSGNTIYF.